This T cell receptor (beta chain) was captured by sequencing in a study of blood T cell repertoires in COVID-19. Trimming left V 2 bases short and J 4 bases short, with 6 bases between. CDR1 is SGHRS, CDR2 YFSETQ, per germline. The CDR3 sequence is 13 residues long. Original analysis: Amplification with reference gene primers provided the estimates of nucleated cell counts. Profiled with immunoSEQ multiplex PCR; TCRdb holds only in-frame clones, not every one. The V and J calls and clone size are taken from that table; D and trimming were inferred from the DNA. Of approximately 150,000 clones listed, about 80% were seen once; the top ten hold 2.4%. The study recruited people aged roughly 18 to 100 years across roughly 23 US areas. Cohort assignment relied on participant-reported clinical history.

Sequences were obtained from PBMCs or T cells enriched from blood (not recorded which). The chain employs TRBV5-1 and TRBJ2-2; weak D call: TRBD1 (5 bases). This TCR came from a middle-aged man with acute COVID-19. CDR3 sequence reads: CASSFDSTGELFF. CDR3 DNA sequence: TGCGCCAGCAGCTTCGACAGCACCGGGGAGCTGTTTTTT.